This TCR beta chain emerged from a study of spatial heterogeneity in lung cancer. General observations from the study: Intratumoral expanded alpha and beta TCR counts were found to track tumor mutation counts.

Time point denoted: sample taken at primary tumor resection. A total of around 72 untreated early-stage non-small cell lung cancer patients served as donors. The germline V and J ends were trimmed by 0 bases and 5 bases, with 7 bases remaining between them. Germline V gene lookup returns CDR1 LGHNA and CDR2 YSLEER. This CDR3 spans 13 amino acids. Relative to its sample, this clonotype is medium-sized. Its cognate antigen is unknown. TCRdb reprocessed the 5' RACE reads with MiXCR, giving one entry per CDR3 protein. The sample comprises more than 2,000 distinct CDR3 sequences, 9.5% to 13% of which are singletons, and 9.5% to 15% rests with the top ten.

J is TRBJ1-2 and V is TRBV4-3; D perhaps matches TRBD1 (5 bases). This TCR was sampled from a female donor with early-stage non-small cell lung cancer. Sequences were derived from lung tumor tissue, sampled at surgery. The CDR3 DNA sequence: TGCGCCAGCAGCCAAGAATCAGGGTATGGCTACACCTTC. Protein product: CASSQESGYGYTF.